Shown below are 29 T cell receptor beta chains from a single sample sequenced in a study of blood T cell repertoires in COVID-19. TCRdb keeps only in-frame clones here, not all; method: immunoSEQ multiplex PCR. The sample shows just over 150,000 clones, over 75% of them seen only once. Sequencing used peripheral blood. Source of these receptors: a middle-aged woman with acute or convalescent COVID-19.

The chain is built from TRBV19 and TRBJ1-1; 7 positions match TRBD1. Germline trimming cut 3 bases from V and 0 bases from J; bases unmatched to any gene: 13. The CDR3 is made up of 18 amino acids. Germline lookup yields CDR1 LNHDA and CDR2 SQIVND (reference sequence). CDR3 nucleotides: TGTGCCAGTAGTATCCCCCCGGACAGGATAAACATGAACACTGAAGCTTTCTTT. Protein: CASSIPPDRINMNTEAFF.

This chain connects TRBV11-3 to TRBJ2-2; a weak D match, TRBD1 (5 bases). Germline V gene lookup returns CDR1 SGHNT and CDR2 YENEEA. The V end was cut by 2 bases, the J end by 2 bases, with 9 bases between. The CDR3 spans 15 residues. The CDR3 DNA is TGTGCCAGCAGCTTAATGGGGCCTAACACCGGGGAGCTGTTTTTT. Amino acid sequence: CASSLMGPNTGELFF.

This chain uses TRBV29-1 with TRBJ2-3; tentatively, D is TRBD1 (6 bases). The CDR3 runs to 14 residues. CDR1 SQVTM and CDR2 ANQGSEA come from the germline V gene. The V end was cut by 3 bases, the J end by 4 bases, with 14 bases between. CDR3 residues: CSVETGPRADTQYF. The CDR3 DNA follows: TGCAGCGTTGAGACAGGCCCAAGGGCAGATACGCAGTATTTT.

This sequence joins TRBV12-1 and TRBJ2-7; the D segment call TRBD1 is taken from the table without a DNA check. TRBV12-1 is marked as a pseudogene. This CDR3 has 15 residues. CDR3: CASSLVVGLLYEQYF. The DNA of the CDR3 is TGTGCCAGCAGCTTAGTCGTGGGGCTCCTCTACGAGCAGTACTTC.

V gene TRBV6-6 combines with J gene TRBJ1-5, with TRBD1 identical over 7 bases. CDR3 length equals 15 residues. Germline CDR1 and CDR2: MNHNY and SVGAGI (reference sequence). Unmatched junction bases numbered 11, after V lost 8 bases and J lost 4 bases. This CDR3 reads CASSTVGGGNQPQHF. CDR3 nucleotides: TGTGCCAGCTCGACTGTAGGGGGCGGTAATCAGCCCCAGCATTTT.

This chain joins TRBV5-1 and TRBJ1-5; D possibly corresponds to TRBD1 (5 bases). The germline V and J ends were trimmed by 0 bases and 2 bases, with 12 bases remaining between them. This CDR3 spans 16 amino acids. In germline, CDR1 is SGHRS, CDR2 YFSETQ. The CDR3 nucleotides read TGCGCCAGCAGCTTGGAACCGGGGGGTGGCAATCAGCCCCAGCATTTT. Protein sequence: CASSLEPGGGNQPQHF.

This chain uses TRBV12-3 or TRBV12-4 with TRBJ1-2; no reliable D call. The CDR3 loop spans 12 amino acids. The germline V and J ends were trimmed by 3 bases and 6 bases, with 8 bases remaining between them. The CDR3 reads CASSLRSDGYTF. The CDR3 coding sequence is TGTGCCAGCAGTTTGAGGAGTGATGGCTACACCTTC.

CDR3 bases: TGTGCCAGCAGGGGACCCGGGACTAGCGTAAACAATGAGCAGTTCTTC. Protein sequence: CASRGPGTSVNNEQFF. The chain combines TRBV2 with TRBJ2-1; 10 positions agree with TRBD2. Germline values: CDR1 SNHLY, CDR2 FYNNEI. V lost 6 bases and J lost 5; bases outside the gene matches: 10. There are 16 residues in the CDR3.

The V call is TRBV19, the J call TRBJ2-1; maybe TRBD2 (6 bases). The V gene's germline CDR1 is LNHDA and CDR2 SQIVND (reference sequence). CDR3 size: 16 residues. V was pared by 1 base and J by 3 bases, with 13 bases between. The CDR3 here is CASSIVRRAVYNEQFF. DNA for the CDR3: TGTGCCAGTAGTATAGTACGGAGGGCCGTCTACAATGAGCAGTTCTTC.

The CDR3 DNA reads TGTGCCAGCACGACAGCCCTCTCCTACGAGCAGTACTTC. It codes for CASTTALSYEQYF. The chain is built from TRBV28 and TRBJ2-7; D perhaps matches TRBD1 (5 bases). The germline gives CDR1 MDHEN, CDR2 SYDVKM. This CDR3 comprises 13 residues. V lost 7 bases and J lost 0, with 10 bases in between.

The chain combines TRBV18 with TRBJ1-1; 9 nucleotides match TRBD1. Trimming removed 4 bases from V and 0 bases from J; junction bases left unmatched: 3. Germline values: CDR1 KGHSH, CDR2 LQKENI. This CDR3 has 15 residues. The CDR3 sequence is CASSRDRDMNTEAFF. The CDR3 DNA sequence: TGTGCCAGCTCACGGGACAGGGACATGAACACTGAAGCTTTCTTT.

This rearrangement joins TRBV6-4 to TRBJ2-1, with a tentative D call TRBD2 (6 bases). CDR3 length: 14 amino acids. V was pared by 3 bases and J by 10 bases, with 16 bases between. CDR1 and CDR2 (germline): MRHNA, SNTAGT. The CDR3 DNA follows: TGTGCCAGCAGTGATAGCGGAGGGGCTGGGGAGCAGTTCTTC. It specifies CASSDSGGAGEQFF.

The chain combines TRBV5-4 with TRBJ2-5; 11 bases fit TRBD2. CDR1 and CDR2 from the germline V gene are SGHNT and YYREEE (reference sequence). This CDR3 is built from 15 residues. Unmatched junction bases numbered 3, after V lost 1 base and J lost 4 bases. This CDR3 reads CASSLTSGSVETQYF. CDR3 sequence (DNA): TGTGCCAGCAGCTTGACTAGCGGGAGCGTAGAGACCCAGTACTTC.

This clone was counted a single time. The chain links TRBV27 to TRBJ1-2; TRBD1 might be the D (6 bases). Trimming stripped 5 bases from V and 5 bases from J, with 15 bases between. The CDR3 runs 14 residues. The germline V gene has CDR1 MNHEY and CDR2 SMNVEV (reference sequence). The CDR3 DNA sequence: TGTGCCAGCAGTCGGACAGCCGAATCGTATGGCTACACCTTC. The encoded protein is CASSRTAESYGYTF.

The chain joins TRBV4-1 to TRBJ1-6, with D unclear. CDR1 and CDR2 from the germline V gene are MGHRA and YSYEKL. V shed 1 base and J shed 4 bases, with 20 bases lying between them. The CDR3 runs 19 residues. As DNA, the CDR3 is TGCGCCAGCAGCCAAGGCGCACTCCAATTGAGCGGATATAATTCACCCCTCCACTTT. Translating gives CASSQGALQLSGYNSPLHF.

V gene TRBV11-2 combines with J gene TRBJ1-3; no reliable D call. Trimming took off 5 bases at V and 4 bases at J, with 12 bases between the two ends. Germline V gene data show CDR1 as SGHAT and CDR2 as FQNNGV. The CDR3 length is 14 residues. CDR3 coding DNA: TGTGCCAGCAGCCCCTCTGCAAGCGGAAACACCATATATTTT. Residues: CASSPSASGNTIYF.

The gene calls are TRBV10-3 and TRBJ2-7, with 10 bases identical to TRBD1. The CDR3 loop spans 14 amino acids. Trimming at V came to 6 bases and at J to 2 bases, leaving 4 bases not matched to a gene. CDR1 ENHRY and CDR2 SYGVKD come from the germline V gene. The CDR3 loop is CAISGTGDTYEQYF. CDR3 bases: TGTGCCATCAGCGGGACAGGGGATACCTACGAGCAGTACTTC.

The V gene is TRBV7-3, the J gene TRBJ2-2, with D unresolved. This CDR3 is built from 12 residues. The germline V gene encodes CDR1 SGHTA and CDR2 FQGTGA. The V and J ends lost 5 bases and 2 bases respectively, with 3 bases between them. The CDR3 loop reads CASSLNTGELFF. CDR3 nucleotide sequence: TGTGCCAGCAGCCTCAACACCGGGGAGCTGTTTTTT.

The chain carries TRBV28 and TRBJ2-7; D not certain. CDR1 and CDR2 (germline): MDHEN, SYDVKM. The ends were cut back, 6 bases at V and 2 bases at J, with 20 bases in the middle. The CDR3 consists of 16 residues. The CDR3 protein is CASSPIARVSTYEQYF. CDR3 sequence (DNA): TGTGCCAGCAGCCCCATAGCCCGGGTAAGCACCTACGAGCAGTACTTC.

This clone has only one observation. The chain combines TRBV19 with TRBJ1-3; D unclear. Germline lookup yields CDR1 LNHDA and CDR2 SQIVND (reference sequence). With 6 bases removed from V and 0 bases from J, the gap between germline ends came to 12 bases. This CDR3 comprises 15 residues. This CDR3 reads CASSSTVHSGNTIYF. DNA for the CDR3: TGTGCCAGTAGCTCTACAGTTCACTCTGGAAACACCATATATTTT.

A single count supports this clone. This chain's CDR3 is CASSPRTSGRNEQFF. The CDR3 DNA reads TGTGCCAGCAGCCCCCGGACTAGCGGGAGGAATGAGCAGTTCTTC. The chain recombines TRBV9 with TRBJ2-1, with 14 bases that match TRBD2. Germline lookup yields CDR1 SGDLS and CDR2 YYNGEE. Trimming removed 4 bases from V and 7 bases from J; junction bases left unmatched: 4. There are 15 residues in the CDR3.

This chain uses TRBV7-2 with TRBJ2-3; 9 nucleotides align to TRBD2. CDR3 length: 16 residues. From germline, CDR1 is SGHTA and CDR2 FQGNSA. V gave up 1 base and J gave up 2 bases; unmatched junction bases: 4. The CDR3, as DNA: TGTGCCAGCAGCTTAGGGTTAGCGGGGGTCACAGATACGCAGTATTTT. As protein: CASSLGLAGVTDTQYF. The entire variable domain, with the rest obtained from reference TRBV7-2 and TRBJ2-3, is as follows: GAGVSQSPSNKVTEKGKDVELRCDPISGHTALYWYRQSLGQGLEFLIYFQGNSAPDKSGLPSDRFSAERTGGSVSTLTIQRTQQEDSAVYLCASSLGLAGVTDTQYFGPGTRLTVL.

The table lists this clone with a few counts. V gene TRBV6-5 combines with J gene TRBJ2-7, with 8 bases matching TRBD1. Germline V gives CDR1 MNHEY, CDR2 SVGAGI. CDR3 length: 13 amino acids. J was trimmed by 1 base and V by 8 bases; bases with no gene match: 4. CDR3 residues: CASEQGDSYEQYF. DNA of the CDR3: TGTGCCAGCGAACAGGGGGATTCCTACGAGCAGTACTTC.

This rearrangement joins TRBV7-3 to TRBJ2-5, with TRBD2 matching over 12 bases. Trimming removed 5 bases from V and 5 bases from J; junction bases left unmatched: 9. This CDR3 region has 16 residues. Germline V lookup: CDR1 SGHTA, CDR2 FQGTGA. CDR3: CASSPRLAGAGETQYF. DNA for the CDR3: TGTGCCAGCAGCCCTCGACTAGCGGGAGCTGGGGAGACCCAGTACTTC.

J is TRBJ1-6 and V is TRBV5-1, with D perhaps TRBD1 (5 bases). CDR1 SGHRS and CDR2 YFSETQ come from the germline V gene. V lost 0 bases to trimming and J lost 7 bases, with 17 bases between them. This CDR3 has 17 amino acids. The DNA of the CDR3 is TGCGCCAGCAGCTTGGAACCTCAGGGTAGTGGAAATTCACCCCTCCACTTT. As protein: CASSLEPQGSGNSPLHF. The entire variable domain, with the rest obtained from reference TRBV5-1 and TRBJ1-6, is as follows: KAGVTQTPRYLIKTRGQQVTLSCSPISGHRSVSWYQQTPGQGLQFLFEYFSETQRNKGNFPGRFSGRQFSNSRSEMNVSTLELGDSALYLCASSLEPQGSGNSPLHFGNGTRLTVT.

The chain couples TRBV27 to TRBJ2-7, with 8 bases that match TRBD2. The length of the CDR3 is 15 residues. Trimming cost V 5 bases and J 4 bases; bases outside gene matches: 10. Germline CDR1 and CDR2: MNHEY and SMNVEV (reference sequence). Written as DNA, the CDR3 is TGTGCCAGCAGTGATGCGCGGACTAGCTTTTACGAGCAGTACTTC. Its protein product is CASSDARTSFYEQYF.

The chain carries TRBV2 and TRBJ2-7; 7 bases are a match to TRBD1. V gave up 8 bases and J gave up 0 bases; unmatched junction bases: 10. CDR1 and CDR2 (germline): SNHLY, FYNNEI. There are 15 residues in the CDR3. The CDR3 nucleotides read TGTGCCAGCGACCCTGGGACAGTGAGCTCCTACGAGCAGTACTTC. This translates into CASDPGTVSSYEQYF. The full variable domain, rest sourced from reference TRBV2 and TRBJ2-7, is EPEVTQTPSHQVTQMGQEVILRCVPISNHLYFYWYRQILGQKVEFLVSFYNNEISEKSEIFDDQFSVERPDGSNFTLKIRSTKLEDSAMYFCASDPGTVSSYEQYFGPGTRLTVT.

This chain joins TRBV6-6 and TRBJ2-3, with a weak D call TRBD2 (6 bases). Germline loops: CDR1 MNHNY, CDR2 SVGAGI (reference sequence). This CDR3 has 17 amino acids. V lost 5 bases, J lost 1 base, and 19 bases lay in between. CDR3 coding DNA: TGTGCCAGCAGTCCTAATAAGGGACTGGGGGGCACAGATACGCAGTATTTT. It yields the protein CASSPNKGLGGTDTQYF.

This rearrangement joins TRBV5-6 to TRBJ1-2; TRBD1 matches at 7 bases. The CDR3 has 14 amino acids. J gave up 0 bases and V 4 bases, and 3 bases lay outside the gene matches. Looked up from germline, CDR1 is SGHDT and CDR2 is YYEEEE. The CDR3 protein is CASSLGQPNYGYTF. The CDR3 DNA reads TGTGCCAGCAGCCTGGGACAGCCTAACTATGGCTACACCTTC.